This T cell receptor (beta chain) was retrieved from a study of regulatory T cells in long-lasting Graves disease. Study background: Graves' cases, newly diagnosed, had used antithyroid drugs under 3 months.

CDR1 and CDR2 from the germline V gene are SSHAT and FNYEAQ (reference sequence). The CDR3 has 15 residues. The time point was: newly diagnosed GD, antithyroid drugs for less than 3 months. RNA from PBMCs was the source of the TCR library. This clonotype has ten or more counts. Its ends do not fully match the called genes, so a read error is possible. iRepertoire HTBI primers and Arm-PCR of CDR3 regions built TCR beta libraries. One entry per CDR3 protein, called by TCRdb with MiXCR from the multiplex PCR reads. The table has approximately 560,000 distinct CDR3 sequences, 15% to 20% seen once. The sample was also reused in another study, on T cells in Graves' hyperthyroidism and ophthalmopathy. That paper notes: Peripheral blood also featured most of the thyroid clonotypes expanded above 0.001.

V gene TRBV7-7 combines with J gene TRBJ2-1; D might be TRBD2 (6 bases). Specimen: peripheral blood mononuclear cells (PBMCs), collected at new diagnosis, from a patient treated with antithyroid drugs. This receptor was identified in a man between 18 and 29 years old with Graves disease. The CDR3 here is CASSLAESSYNEQFF. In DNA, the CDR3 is TGTGCTAGCAGCTTAGCGGAGAGCTCCTACAATGAGCAGTTCTTC.